This T cell receptor beta chain was sequenced during a study of liver allograft versus peripheral blood T cells. Study-level information: Transplanted-liver and recipient peripheral blood T cell receptor repertoires were compared. Findings and limits, study-wide: Liver allografts reportedly held T cell receptor repertoires unlike those in peripheral blood.

Relative to its sample, this clonotype is medium-sized. The antigen is unknown. Trimming removed 7 bases from V and 3 bases from J; junction bases left unmatched: 9. The CDR3 extends over 17 amino acids. TCRdb re-called the reads through MiXCR, storing one row per CDR3 protein. The table lists some 560 distinct CDR3 sequences, 9.4% of them singletons. This receptor was taken from a human patient who had a liver transplant. Among the T cells, some may be from the graft donor. The V gene is TRBV12-3 or TRBV12-4, the J gene TRBJ2-6, with 10 bases identical to TRBD1. The CDR3 bases are TGTGCCAGCATTGACGGGACAGGGGCCTATGGGGCCAACGTCCTGACTTTC. This codes for CASIDGTGAYGANVLTF.